Listed here are 10 T cell receptor beta chains from one sample, sequenced in a study of blood T cell repertoires in COVID-19. Assay used: immunoSEQ multiplex PCR; TCRdb lists only in-frame clones, some missing. The sample consists of 300,000 to 500,000 clones, 88% of them appearing once. Sample: PBMCs or T cells enriched from blood (not recorded which). The receptors derive from a woman aged 25 to 39 with acute COVID-19.

The chain recombines TRBV19 with TRBJ1-3; 7 positions agree with TRBD1. CDR1 and CDR2 from the germline V gene are LNHDA and SQIVND (reference sequence). This CDR3 contains 19 residues. Losses at the gene ends were 9 bases for V and 0 bases for J; bases not matched to a gene: 20. The CDR3 DNA is TGTGCCAGCACAATTGGCTGGACAGGCCAATTCGACTCTGGAAACACCATATATTTT. This gives the protein CASTIGWTGQFDSGNTIYF.

The chain couples TRBV7-3 to TRBJ2-7; tentative D call: TRBD1 (6 bases). CDR3 length: 13 amino acids. Germline V lookup: CDR1 SGHTA, CDR2 FQGTGA. Trimming pared 5 bases from V and 0 bases from J, leaving 8 bases between. CDR3: CASSRTVSYEQYF. CDR3 DNA: TGTGCCAGCAGCCGGACAGTCTCCTACGAGCAGTACTTC.

This clone was observed once. The rearrangement uses TRBV18 and TRBJ1-5; 8 nucleotides line up with TRBD1. This CDR3 is built from 15 residues. Trimming at V came to 4 bases and at J to 7 bases, leaving 9 bases not matched to a gene. Germline CDR1 and CDR2: KGHSH and LQKENI. The CDR3 bases are TGTGCCAGCTCACGCAAACAGGGGGTGGAACAGCCCCAGCATTTT. It specifies CASSRKQGVEQPQHF.

The chain links TRBV7-9 to TRBJ1-6; D remains ambiguous. The V end was cut by 5 bases, the J end by 7 bases, with 15 bases between. The CDR3 totals 15 residues. Germline CDR1 reads SEHNR; CDR2 reads FQNEAQ (reference sequence). The CDR3 DNA follows: TGTGCCAGCAGCGGCACAATGACAAACAATTCACCCCTCCACTTT. The encoded protein is CASSGTMTNNSPLHF.

This clone has a single count. The chain combines TRBV11-3 with TRBJ2-1; D is unresolved. V dropped 0 bases and J dropped 2 bases, with 8 bases sitting between them. This CDR3 spans 15 amino acids. Germline lookup yields CDR1 SGHNT and CDR2 YENEEA. This chain's CDR3 is CASSLDGRTYNEQFF. CDR3 coding DNA: TGTGCCAGCAGCTTAGATGGCAGGACCTACAATGAGCAGTTCTTC. Filled out from reference TRBV11-3 and TRBJ2-1, the complete variable domain reads EAGVVQSPRYKIIEKKQPVAFWCNPISGHNTLYWYLQNLGQGPELLIRYENEEAVDDSQLPKDRFSAERLKGVDSTLKIQPAELGDSAVYLCASSLDGRTYNEQFFGPGTRLTVL.

This chain links TRBV5-1 with TRBJ2-1; a weak D match, TRBD1 (6 bases). V was pared by 4 bases and J by 1 base, with 18 bases between. The CDR3 totals 17 residues. Germline CDR1 is SGHRS and CDR2 is YFSETQ. The CDR3, as DNA: TGCGCCAGCAGCACGGAATTATTCAGGGGATCCTACAATGAGCAGTTCTTC. Amino acids: CASSTELFRGSYNEQFF.

The J gene is TRBJ2-2, the V gene TRBV5-4, with 15 bases that match TRBD2. Germline V lookup: CDR1 SGHNT, CDR2 YYREEE (reference sequence). The CDR3 extends over 18 amino acids. V was clipped by 4 bases and J by 4 bases; unmatched bases: 8. The CDR3 bases are TGTGCCAGCAGCCCGGGACTAGCGGGGGGTCGGGGCACCGGGGAGCTGTTTTTT. Its protein is CASSPGLAGGRGTGELFF.

The chain combines TRBV29-1 with TRBJ1-2, with 9 bases aligning to TRBD1. After removal of 7 bases from V and 3 bases from J, the junction contained 9 bases not matched to a gene. The CDR3 extends over 14 amino acids. Germline lookup yields CDR1 SQVTM and CDR2 ANQGSEA. The CDR3 DNA reads TGCAGCGCCGACTCGGGACAGGGTCACTATGGCTACACCTTC. Its protein is CSADSGQGHYGYTF.

J is TRBJ1-2 and V is TRBV2; TRBD1 is a possible D gene (6 bases). The germline V and J ends were trimmed by 10 bases and 2 bases, with 23 bases remaining between them. Germline V gene lookup returns CDR1 SNHLY and CDR2 FYNNEI. The CDR3 has 16 residues. The CDR3 DNA follows: TGTGCCACCCTTCTGTATGAACCGACAGGCAACTATGGCTACACCTTC. Translated: CATLLYEPTGNYGYTF.

This chain connects TRBV11-3 to TRBJ2-1, with 10 positions matching TRBD1. The CDR3 totals 15 residues. Germline V gene sequence: CDR1 SGHNT, CDR2 YENEEA. The trim removed 5 bases at V and 6 bases at J, leaving 7 bases unmatched. The CDR3 DNA is TGTGCCAGCAGCCCAGAACGGACAGGGGGCAATGAGCAGTTCTTC. It codes for CASSPERTGGNEQFF.